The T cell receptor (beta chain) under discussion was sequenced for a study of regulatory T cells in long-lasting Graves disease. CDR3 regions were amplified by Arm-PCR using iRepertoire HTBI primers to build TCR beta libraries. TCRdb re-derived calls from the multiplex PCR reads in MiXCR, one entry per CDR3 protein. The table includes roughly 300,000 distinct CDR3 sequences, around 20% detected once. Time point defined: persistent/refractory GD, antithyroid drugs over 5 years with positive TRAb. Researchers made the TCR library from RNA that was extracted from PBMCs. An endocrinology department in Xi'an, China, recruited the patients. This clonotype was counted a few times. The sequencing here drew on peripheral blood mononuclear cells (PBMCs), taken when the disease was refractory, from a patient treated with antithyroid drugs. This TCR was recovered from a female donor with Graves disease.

CDR3 coding DNA: TGCGCCAGCAGCTTGGGACACGGCTCGGGTAATGAAAAACTGTTTTTT. This encodes CASSLGHGSGNEKLFF. The chain carries TRBV5-1 and TRBJ1-4; D not certain. Germline V gene lookup returns CDR1 SGHRS and CDR2 YFSETQ. Trimming cost V 0 bases and J 4 bases, with 13 bases left between them. The CDR3 has 16 residues.